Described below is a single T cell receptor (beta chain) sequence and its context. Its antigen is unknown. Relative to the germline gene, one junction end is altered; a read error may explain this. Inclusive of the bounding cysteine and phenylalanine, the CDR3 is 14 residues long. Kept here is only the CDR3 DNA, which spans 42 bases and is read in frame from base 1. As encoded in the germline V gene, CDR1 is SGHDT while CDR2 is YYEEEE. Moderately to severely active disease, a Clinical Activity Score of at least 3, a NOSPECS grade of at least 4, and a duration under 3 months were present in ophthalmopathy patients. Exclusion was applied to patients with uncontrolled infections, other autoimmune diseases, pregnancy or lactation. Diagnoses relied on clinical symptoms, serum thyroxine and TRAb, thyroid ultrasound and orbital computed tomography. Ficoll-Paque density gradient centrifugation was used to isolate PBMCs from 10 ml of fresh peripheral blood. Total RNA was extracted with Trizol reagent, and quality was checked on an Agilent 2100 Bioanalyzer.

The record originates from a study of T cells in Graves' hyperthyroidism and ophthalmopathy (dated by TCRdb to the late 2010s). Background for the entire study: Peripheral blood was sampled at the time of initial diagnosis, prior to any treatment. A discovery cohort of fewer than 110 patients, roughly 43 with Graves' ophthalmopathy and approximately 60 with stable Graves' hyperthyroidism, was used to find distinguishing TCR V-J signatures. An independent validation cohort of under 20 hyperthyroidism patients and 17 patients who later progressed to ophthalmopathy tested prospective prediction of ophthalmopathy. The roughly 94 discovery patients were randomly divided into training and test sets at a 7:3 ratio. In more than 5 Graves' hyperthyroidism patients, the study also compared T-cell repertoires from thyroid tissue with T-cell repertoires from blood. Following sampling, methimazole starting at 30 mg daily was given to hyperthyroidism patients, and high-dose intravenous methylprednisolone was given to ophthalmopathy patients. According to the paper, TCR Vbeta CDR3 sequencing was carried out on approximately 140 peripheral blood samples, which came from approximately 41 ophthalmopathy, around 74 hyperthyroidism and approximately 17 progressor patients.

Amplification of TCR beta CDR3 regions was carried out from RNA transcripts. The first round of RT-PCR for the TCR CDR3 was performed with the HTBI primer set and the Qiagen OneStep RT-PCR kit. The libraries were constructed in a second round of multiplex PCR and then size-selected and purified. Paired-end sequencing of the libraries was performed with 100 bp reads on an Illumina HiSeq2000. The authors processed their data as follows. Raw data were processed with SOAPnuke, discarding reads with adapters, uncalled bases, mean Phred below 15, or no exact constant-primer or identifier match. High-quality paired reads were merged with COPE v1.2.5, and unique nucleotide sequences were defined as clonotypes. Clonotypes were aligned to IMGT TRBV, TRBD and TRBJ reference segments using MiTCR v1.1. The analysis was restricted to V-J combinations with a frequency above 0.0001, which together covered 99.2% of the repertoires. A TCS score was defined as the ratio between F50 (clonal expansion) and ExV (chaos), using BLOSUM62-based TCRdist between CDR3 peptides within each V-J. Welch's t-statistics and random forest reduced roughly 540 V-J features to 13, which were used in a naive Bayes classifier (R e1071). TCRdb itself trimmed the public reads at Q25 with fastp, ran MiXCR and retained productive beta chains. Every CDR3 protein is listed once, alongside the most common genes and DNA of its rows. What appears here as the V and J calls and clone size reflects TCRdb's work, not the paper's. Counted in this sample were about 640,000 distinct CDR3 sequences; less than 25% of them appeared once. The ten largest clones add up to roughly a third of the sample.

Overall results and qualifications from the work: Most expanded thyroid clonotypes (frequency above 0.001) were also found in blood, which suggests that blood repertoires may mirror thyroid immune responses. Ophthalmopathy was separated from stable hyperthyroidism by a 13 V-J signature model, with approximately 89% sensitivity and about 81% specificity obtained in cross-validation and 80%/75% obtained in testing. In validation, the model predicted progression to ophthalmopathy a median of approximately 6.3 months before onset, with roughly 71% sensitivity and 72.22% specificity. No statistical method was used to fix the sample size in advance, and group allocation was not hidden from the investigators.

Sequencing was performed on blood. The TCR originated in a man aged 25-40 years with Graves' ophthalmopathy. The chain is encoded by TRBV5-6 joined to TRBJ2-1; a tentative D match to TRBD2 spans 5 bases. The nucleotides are TGTGCCAGCAACTTGGTGGAGGCGTACAATGAGCAGTTCTTC. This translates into CASNLVEAYNEQFF.